A selection of T cell receptor beta chains follows, all from one sample in a study of human T cells and chemical hapten exposure. A single record per CDR3 protein comes from TCRdb applying MiXCR to the RACE reads. The sample includes more than 100,000 distinct CDR3 sequences, roughly 13% seen only once; the top ten take 0.92%. The specimen was whole blood, collected in connection with sensitization to the hapten diphenylcyclopropenone (DPC). These TCRs come from a man aged 18 to 29 with alopecia areata. Some clones in this sample may be carry-over from other donors' samples. CDR3s include the opening cysteine and the closing phenylalanine or tryptophan. The D gene is left open where the match is weak. Some rows have no size entry. The others give once, few or many, or a class for an expanded clone.

abundance: NA
j_gene: TRBJ2-6
d_gene: NA
v_gene: TRBV6-2/TRBV6-3
CDR3nt: TGTGCCAGCAGGCCAGGGACTGTATCTGGGGCCAACGTCCTGACTTTC
CDR3aa: CASRPGTVSGANVLTF

abundance: few
j_gene: TRBJ2-5
d_gene: NA
v_gene: TRBV12-3/TRBV12-4
CDR3nt: TGTGCCAGCAGTCCCCCTCAGGCAGTATCGAAGACCCAGTACTTC
CDR3aa: CASSPPQAVSKTQYF

abundance: many
j_gene: TRBJ2-2
d_gene: TRBD1
v_gene: TRBV20-1
CDR3nt: TGCAGTGCTAGACCCGGGACAGGGCTGACCGGGGAGCTGTTTTTT
CDR3aa: CSARPGTGLTGELFF

abundance: NA
j_gene: TRBJ2-7
d_gene: NA
v_gene: TRBV20-1
CDR3nt: TGCAGTGCTAGGTCGTGGAGTTACGAGCAGTACTTC
CDR3aa: CSARSWSYEQYF

abundance: few
j_gene: TRBJ2-5
d_gene: NA
v_gene: TRBV29-1
CDR3nt: TGCAGCTTCCGGGAAGGCAGCCAAGAGACCCAGTACTTC
CDR3aa: CSFREGSQETQYF

abundance: few
j_gene: TRBJ2-6
d_gene: NA
v_gene: TRBV7-7
CDR3nt: TGTGCCAGCAGCGGTGACAGGCCGGGGGCCAACGTCCTGACTTTC
CDR3aa: CASSGDRPGANVLTF

abundance: NA
j_gene: TRBJ1-3
d_gene: NA
v_gene: TRBV19
CDR3nt: TGTGCCAGCAGGAACCCGTCTGGAAACACCATATATTTT
CDR3aa: CASRNPSGNTIYF

abundance: NA
j_gene: TRBJ2-1
d_gene: TRBD1
v_gene: TRBV20-1
CDR3nt: TGCAGTGCTAGCTCTTTGGGACAGACAAATGAGCAGTTCTTC
CDR3aa: CSASSLGQTNEQFF

abundance: few
j_gene: TRBJ2-1
d_gene: NA
v_gene: TRBV12-5
CDR3nt: TGTGCTAGTGGTTTGGAGCCAAATGAGCAGTTCTTC
CDR3aa: CASGLEPNEQFF

abundance: NA
j_gene: TRBJ2-3
d_gene: NA
v_gene: TRBV6-4
CDR3nt: TGTGCCAGCAGTGAAGGCTCGCCTCTCACAGATACGCAGTATTTT
CDR3aa: CASSEGSPLTDTQYF

abundance: NA
j_gene: TRBJ2-3
d_gene: NA
v_gene: TRBV7-9
CDR3nt: TGTGCCAGCAGCTTTCCTTCTACACCGGGCACAGATACGCAGTATTTT
CDR3aa: CASSFPSTPGTDTQYF

abundance: many
j_gene: TRBJ2-1
d_gene: NA
v_gene: TRBV29-1
CDR3nt: TGCAGCGTTGTTGTCAGCACCTACAATGAGCAGTTCTTC
CDR3aa: CSVVVSTYNEQFF

abundance: few
j_gene: TRBJ1-1
d_gene: NA
v_gene: TRBV6-2/TRBV6-3
CDR3nt: TGTGCCAGCAGTTACTCCCCAGGGAGACCGATGAACACTGAAGCTTTCTTT
CDR3aa: CASSYSPGRPMNTEAFF

abundance: few
j_gene: TRBJ2-5
d_gene: NA
v_gene: TRBV29-1
CDR3nt: TGCAGCGTTGAAGCCGCCTTGGTGTCAGAGACCCAGTACTTC
CDR3aa: CSVEAALVSETQYF

abundance: NA
j_gene: TRBJ1-1
d_gene: NA
v_gene: TRBV6-5
CDR3nt: TGTGCCAGCAGTACCGGGAGGAAGCGAGCTTTCTTT
CDR3aa: CASSTGRKRAFF

abundance: NA
j_gene: TRBJ2-5
d_gene: TRBD2
v_gene: TRBV12-3/TRBV12-4
CDR3nt: TGTGCCAGCAGGCGGACTAGCCCCATGGAGACCCAGTACTTC
CDR3aa: CASRRTSPMETQYF

abundance: NA
j_gene: TRBJ2-3
d_gene: NA
v_gene: TRBV6-6
CDR3nt: TGTGCCAGCAGCCGGCAGCTCGTGGCAGATACGCAGTATTTT
CDR3aa: CASSRQLVADTQYF

abundance: few
j_gene: TRBJ1-3
d_gene: NA
v_gene: TRBV6-1
CDR3nt: TGTGCCAGCACTGACGCGGTAAACACCATATATTTT
CDR3aa: CASTDAVNTIYF

abundance: NA
j_gene: TRBJ2-7
d_gene: NA
v_gene: TRBV6-6
CDR3nt: TGTGCCAGCAGTTACTCGAGTACTAGTGAATCAGATTACGAGCAGTACTTC
CDR3aa: CASSYSSTSESDYEQYF

abundance: few
j_gene: TRBJ2-2
d_gene: NA
v_gene: TRBV29-1
CDR3nt: TGCAGCGTTGAGTTAGCCGAGGCAACCGGGGAGCTGTTTTTT
CDR3aa: CSVELAEATGELFF

abundance: NA
j_gene: TRBJ2-1
d_gene: TRBD1
v_gene: TRBV11-2
CDR3nt: TGTGCCAGCAGCTTAGATGGGCGGGACAGGAGCTCCTACAATGAGCAGTTCTTC
CDR3aa: CASSLDGRDRSSYNEQFF

abundance: few
j_gene: TRBJ1-2
d_gene: TRBD1
v_gene: TRBV28
CDR3nt: TGTGCCAGCAGCCGCCCCGGGACAGGGAACTATGGCTACACCTTC
CDR3aa: CASSRPGTGNYGYTF

abundance: few
j_gene: TRBJ1-2
d_gene: TRBD1
v_gene: TRBV2
CDR3nt: TGTGCCAGCAGACAGGGGAGACGTAACTATGGCTACACCTTC
CDR3aa: CASRQGRRNYGYTF

abundance: few
j_gene: TRBJ1-1
d_gene: NA
v_gene: TRBV7-3
CDR3nt: TGTGCCAGCAGCTGGACCACGAACACTGAAGCTTTCTTT
CDR3aa: CASSWTTNTEAFF

abundance: few
j_gene: TRBJ2-1
d_gene: NA
v_gene: TRBV6-1
CDR3nt: TGTGCCAGCAGCGGGGTGGGTCCGCAGTTCTTC
CDR3aa: CASSGVGPQFF

abundance: NA
j_gene: TRBJ2-3
d_gene: NA
v_gene: TRBV9
CDR3nt: TGTGCCAGCAGCGTTTTCGCTGATACGCAGTATTTT
CDR3aa: CASSVFADTQYF

abundance: NA
j_gene: TRBJ2-7
d_gene: NA
v_gene: TRBV4-2
CDR3nt: TGTGCCAGCAGCCAAGCCTGGGACGGCAGCATACCCTACGAGCAGTACTTC
CDR3aa: CASSQAWDGSIPYEQYF

abundance: few
j_gene: TRBJ2-1
d_gene: NA
v_gene: TRBV11-2
CDR3nt: TGTGCCAGCACCCCGAATAGGGGGGGAACCTACAATGAGCAGTTCTTC
CDR3aa: CASTPNRGGTYNEQFF

abundance: NA
j_gene: TRBJ1-2
d_gene: NA
v_gene: TRBV6-2/TRBV6-3
CDR3nt: TGTGCCAGCAGCTCACGGGGAGACAACTATGGCTACACCTTC
CDR3aa: CASSSRGDNYGYTF